There are many counts of the clone carrying this T cell receptor (beta chain). The CDR3 has 12 amino acids. Germline V gene sequence: CDR1 SEHNR, CDR2 FQNEAQ (reference sequence). V was pared by 5 bases and J by 10 bases, with 14 bases between. These data come from a study of T cells in Graves' hyperthyroidism and ophthalmopathy. Using RNA transcripts as the source, TCR beta CDR3 regions were amplified. TCR CDR3 regions were first amplified by RT-PCR with HTBI primers. MiXCR, applied by TCRdb to the multiplex PCR reads, yields one record per CDR3 protein. The sample records just over 550,000 distinct CDR3 sequences, 46% being singletons.

The clonotype was recovered from a woman under 30 with Graves' hyperthyroidism. This rearrangement joins TRBV7-9 to TRBJ1-2; the D gene is possibly TRBD1 (6 bases). The source material was peripheral blood or thyroid tissue (not recorded which). CDR3 DNA sequence: TGTGCCAGCAGCACATGGACAGACGACTACACCTTC. This translates into CASSTWTDDYTF.